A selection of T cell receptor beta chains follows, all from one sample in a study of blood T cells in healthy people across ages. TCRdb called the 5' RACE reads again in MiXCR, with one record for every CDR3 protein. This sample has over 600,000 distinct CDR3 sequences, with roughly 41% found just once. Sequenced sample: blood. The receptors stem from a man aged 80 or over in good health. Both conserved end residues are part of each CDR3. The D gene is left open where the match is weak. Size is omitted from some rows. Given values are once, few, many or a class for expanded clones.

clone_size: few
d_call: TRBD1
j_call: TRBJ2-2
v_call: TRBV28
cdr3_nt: TGTGCCAGCAGAAGACAGGGGGGCGAGTCCGGGGAGCTGTTTTTT
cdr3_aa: CASRRQGGESGELFF

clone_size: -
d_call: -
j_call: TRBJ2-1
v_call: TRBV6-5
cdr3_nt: TGTGCCAGCAGTACACAAGAGACCCAGTTCTTC
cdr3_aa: CASSTQETQFF

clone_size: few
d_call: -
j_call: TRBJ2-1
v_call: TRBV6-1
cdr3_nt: TGTGCCAGCAGTGAAAAACAGGTTACGGGTGAGCAGTTCTTC
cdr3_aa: CASSEKQVTGEQFF

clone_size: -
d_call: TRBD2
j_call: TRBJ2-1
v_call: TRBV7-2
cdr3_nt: TGTGCCAGCAGCACAGGGACTAGCGGGATTGAGCAGTTCTTC
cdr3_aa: CASSTGTSGIEQFF

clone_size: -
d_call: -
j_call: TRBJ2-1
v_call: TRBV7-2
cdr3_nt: TGTGCCAGCAGCTTAGGAAGGTTGGACAGGGTAGGAGGGGGGGGGTTCTTC
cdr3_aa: CASSLGRLDRVGGGGFF

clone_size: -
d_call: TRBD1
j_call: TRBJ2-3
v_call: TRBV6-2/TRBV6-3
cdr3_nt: TGTGCCAGCAGCCGCAGACAGGGCGTCGCAGATACGCAGTATTTT
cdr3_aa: CASSRRQGVADTQYF

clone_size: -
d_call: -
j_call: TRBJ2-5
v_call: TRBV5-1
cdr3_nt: TGCGCCAGCAGCTTCGGGGAAGAGACCCAGTACTTC
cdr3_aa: CASSFGEETQYF

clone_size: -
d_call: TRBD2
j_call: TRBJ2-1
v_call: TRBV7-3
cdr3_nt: TGTGCCAGCAGCACGGGACTAGCGGGAGCGAATGAGCAGTTCTTC
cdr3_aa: CASSTGLAGANEQFF

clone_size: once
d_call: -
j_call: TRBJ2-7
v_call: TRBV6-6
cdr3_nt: TGTGCCAGCAGTTACGGCTCAGCGGGACAGGACAATGAGCAGTACTTC
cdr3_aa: CASSYGSAGQDNEQYF

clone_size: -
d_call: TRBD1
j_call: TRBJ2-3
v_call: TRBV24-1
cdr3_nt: TGTGCCACCAGCGCCCAGGGGGCCGGCGCAGATACGCAGTATTTT
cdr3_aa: CATSAQGAGADTQYF

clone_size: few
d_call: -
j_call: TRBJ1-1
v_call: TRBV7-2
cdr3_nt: TGTGCCAGCAGCCAACAACCAGGAAACACTGAAGCTTTCTTT
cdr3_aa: CASSQQPGNTEAFF

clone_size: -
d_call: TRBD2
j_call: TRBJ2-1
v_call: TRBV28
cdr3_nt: TGTGCCAGCAGTTTTCCGGGACTAGCGGGAGGGAGCTCCTACAATGAGCAGTTCTTC
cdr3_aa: CASSFPGLAGGSSYNEQFF

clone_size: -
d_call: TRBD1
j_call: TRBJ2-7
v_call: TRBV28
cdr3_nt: TGTGCCAGCAGAACGGACAGGGAAGGCTACGAGCAGTACTTC
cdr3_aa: CASRTDREGYEQYF

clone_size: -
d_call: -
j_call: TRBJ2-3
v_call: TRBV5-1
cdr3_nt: TGCGCCAGCAGCCCAGTTGCGCGGGGGCGCACAGATACGCAGTATTTT
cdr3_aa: CASSPVARGRTDTQYF

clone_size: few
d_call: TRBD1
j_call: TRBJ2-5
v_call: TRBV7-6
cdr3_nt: TGTGCCAGCAGTTCGCAAAATAGGGGGCCAGAGACCCAGTACTTC
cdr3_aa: CASSSQNRGPETQYF

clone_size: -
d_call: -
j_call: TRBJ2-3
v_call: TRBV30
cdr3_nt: TGTGCCTGGAGTGAATACAGGACAGATACGCAGTATTTT
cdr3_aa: CAWSEYRTDTQYF

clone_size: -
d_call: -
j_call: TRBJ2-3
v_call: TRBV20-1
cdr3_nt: TGCAGTGCTCCCCAGGGGCAGGGCGCAGATACGCAGTATTTT
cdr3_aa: CSAPQGQGADTQYF

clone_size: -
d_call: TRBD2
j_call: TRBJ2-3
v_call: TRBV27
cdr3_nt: TGTGCCAGCAGTTTGACTAGCGGGAGCAGGGGGTACGCAGATACGCAGTATTTT
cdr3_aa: CASSLTSGSRGYADTQYF

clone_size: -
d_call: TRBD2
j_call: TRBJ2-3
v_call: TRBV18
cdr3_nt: TGTGCCAGCTCACGTTCAGCGGGAGTATCAGATACGCAGTATTTT
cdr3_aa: CASSRSAGVSDTQYF

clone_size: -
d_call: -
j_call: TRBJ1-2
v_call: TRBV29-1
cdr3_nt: TGCAGCGTTGATCCGGGAAACTATGGCTACACCTTC
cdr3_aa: CSVDPGNYGYTF

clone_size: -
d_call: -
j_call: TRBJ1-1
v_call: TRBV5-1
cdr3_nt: TGCGCCAGCAGCGGATCGGGTCTCCTTCTCAAAGGAGGCATGAACACTGAAGCTTTCTTT
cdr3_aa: CASSGSGLLLKGGMNTEAFF

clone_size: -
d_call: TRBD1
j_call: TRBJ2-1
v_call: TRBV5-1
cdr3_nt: TGCGCCAGCAGCCCCGGCGGACAGGCCAATGAGCAGTTCTTC
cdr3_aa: CASSPGGQANEQFF

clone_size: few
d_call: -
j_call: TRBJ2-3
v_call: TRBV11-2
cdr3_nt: TGTGCCAGCAGCTTAGAAATCACAGATACGCAGTATTTT
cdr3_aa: CASSLEITDTQYF

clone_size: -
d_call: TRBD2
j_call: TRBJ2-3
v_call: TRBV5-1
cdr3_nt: TGCGCCAGCAGCCCCCCTCTTCGGGGGGGCACAGATACGCAGTATTTT
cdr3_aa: CASSPPLRGGTDTQYF

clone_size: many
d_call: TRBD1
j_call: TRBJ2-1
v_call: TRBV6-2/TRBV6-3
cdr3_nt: TGTGCCAGCAGTTCCGACAGGGTCTTAAAAAATGAGCAGTTCTTC
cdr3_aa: CASSSDRVLKNEQFF

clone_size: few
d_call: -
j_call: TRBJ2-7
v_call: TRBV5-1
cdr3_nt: TGCGCCAGCAGCCCCCTGGGGCGGACCTACGAGCAGTACTTC
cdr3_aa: CASSPLGRTYEQYF

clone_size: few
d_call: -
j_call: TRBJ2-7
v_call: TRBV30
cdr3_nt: TGTGCCTGCTCCAGACCCCCAGCCAACTACGAGCAGTACTTC
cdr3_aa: CACSRPPANYEQYF

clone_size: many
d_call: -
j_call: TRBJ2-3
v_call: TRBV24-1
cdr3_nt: TGTGCCACCAGTGATTACGGCAATACGCAGTATTTT
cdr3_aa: CATSDYGNTQYF